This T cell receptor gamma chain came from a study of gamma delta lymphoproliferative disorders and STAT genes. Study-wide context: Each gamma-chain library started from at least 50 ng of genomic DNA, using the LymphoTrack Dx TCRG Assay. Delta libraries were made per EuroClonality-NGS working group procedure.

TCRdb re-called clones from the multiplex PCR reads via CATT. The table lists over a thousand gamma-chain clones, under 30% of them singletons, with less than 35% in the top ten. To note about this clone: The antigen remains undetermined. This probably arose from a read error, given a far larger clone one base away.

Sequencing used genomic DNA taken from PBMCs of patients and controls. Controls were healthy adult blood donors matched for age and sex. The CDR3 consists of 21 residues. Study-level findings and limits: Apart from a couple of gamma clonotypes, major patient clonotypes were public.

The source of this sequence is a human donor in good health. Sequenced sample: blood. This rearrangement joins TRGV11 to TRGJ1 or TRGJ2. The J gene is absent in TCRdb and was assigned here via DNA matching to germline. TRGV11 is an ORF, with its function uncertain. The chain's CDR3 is CTTAPAGLEAPELNYYYKKLF. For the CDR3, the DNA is TGTACCACTGCGCCTGCTGGACTAGAAGCCCCGGAACTCAACTATTATTATAAGAAACTCTTT.